This T cell receptor beta chain was retrieved from a study of blood T cells in healthy people across ages. Overall study results and limits: CMV status of donors was unknown, possibly confounding expanded clonotype changes. Older age coincided with a roughly linear decline in TCR beta diversity per million T cells.

Together with a sample-barcoded 5' primer, a J-beta primer mix was included in a second PCR lasting about 6 to 11 cycles. A 12-random-nucleotide template-switch adaptor tagged each cDNA molecule. TCRdb called the 5' RACE reads again in MiXCR, with one record for every CDR3 protein. This table holds roughly 800,000 distinct CDR3 sequences, roughly 64% found once. A word on this clonotype: Its antigen is currently unknown.

The CDR3 is made up of 13 amino acids. Trimming pared 3 bases from V and 7 bases from J, leaving 13 bases between. CDR1 and CDR2 (germline): SGHTA, FQGNSA. The chain links TRBV7-2 to TRBJ2-7; perhaps TRBD2 as D (5 bases). Sequencing used blood. The origin of this receptor is a man aged 25 to 45 in good health. The CDR3 here is CASSFGIRGEQYF. Here the CDR3 DNA reads TGTGCCAGCAGCTTCGGGATCCGGGGAGAGCAGTACTTC.